This T cell receptor (beta chain) was captured in a study of siplizumab effects on memory and regulatory T cells (dated by TCRdb to about 2019). Regarding the complete study: The study looked at the effect of siplizumab, an anti-CD2 antibody, on alloreactive T-cell subsets in allogeneic mixed lymphocyte reactions made from human PBMCs. Results the study describes overall, beyond this receptor: Among mappable alloreactive CD4+ clones, an average Treg-derived fraction of around 71% was observed with siplizumab, compared with roughly 28% in control reactions. Whether proliferating Tregs from siplizumab cultures were suppressive was not functionally confirmed. The cumulative frequency of alloreactive sequences that could be traced back to unstimulated CD4+ memory T cells was significantly reduced by siplizumab. Because sequences below about 10^-5 frequency were poorly captured, only a minor fraction of alloreactive clones could be mapped to unstimulated subsets. Compared with memory T cells, unstimulated naive T cells appeared more diverse, and naive cells seemed to make a substantial contribution to the alloresponse. For roughly 75-96% of proliferating CD4+ or CD8+ clones, no naive or memory phenotype could be assigned.

Remarks on this clone: What this receptor recognizes is not known. Base qualities are missing; no much larger clone stands one base away.

The library was built by means of the immunoSEQ multiplex PCR assay. Around 100,000 TCR templates per sample were assayed by the deep sequencing platform. Genomic DNA extracted from sorted T cells was the material used for TCRbeta CDR3 sequencing. As for the authors' bioinformatics: Clonal analysis of TCRbeta CDR3 data was done in the R programming language. Unstimulated samples were compared with post-reaction CFSE-low samples to define alloreactive CD4+ and CD8+ clones. By matching sequences to the repertoires of sorted unstimulated Treg and non-Treg cells, each alloreactive CD4+ clone was assigned a regulatory or non-regulatory origin. What TCRdb holds here is the immuneACCESS table cut down to in-frame rearrangements. Part of the clones is not present; checked against another copy, under half of the missing clones reflect an unresolved V gene, and the others are unexplained. Clone size and the V and J calls come from that table; the DNA yielded D and trimming. The sample records 95,000 to 100,000 clones, around 90% of which are singletons. About 12% of the sample goes to the ten largest clones.

The CDR3 numbers 13 residues from cysteine through phenylalanine. This entry keeps only the CDR3 DNA: 39 bases, framed from base 1. The germline V gene gives CDR1 as MNHEY and CDR2 as SVGAGI. The V and J ends are trimmed by 2 bases and 0 bases, leaving 2 bases between them. Sorted unstimulated T cells, along with proliferating T cells recovered from mixed lymphocyte reactions, underwent TCRbeta CDR3 sequencing. Fresh whole blood from ten to eleven HLA-typed healthy donors served as the source for isolating PBMCs. To map where alloreactive clones came from, CD4+ non-regulatory T cells in the unstimulated state were FACS-sorted.

The chain is made from TRBV6-5 and TRBJ1-5, with no confident D gene call. The receptor comes from a human donor in good health. Sequencing input: non-Treg CD4+ T cells sorted from blood. The cell subset or site label on this specimen signifies: FACS-sorted unstimulated CD4+ non-regulatory T cells. For the CDR3, the sequence is CASSYNSNQPQHF. At the DNA level, the sequence is TGTGCCAGCAGTTACAATAGCAATCAGCCCCAGCATTTT.